A selection of T cell receptor beta chains follows, all from one sample in a study of blood T cell repertoires in COVID-19. TCRdb keeps only in-frame clones here, not all; method: immunoSEQ multiplex PCR. The sample includes almost 500,000 clones, roughly nine tenths of them seen just once. The specimen was PBMCs or T cells enriched from blood (not recorded which). These receptors originate from a woman in her sixties who had recovered from COVID-19. The CDR3 runs from the conserved cysteine through the conserved F or W. D genes are given only for firm matches. Not every row has a clone size; where given, it reads once, few, many or a size class.

>-|TRBJ1-2|TRBV18|-
TGTGCCAGCTCACCAGAGTCCCAGGGAACCTATGGCTACACCTTC
CASSPESQGTYGYTF
>-|TRBJ2-3|TRBV5-1|-
TGCGCCAGCAGCTTACAAGGGGGGGACCGTTTCACTAGCACAGATACGCAGTATTTT
CASSLQGGDRFTSTDTQYF
>-|TRBJ1-2|TRBV5-1|-
TGCGCCAGCAGCTTGGAGGACAGTGGCTACACCTTC
CASSLEDSGYTF
>once|TRBJ2-3|TRBV7-9|-
TGTGCCAGCAGCCAGGGAGATACGCAGTATTTT
CASSQGDTQYF
>-|TRBJ1-2|TRBV6-5|-
TGTGCCAGCGCCCGGGTTGACAGAGTCGTCTATGGCTACACCTTC
CASARVDRVVYGYTF
>-|TRBJ2-1|TRBV4-1|-
TGCGCCAGCAGCCGCCCCCAGGTAACCTACAATGAGCAGTTCTTC
CASSRPQVTYNEQFF
>-|TRBJ2-1|TRBV3-1/TRBV3-2|-
TGTGCCAGCAGCCAAGAGGCCTGGAGCTCCTACAATGAGCAGTTCTTC
CASSQEAWSSYNEQFF
>-|TRBJ2-3|TRBV9|-
TGTGCCAGCAGCGTAGGTCCGGGCACAGATACGCAGTATTTT
CASSVGPGTDTQYF
>few|TRBJ2-5|TRBV5-1|TRBD2
TGCGCCAGTAAAGCGGGGGATTTCCAAGAGACCCAGTACTTC
CASKAGDFQETQYF
>-|TRBJ1-5|TRBV2|-
TGTGCCAGCAGAGAGGGACATAGCAATCAGCCCCAGCATTTT
CASREGHSNQPQHF